Detailed here is one TCR beta chain. Its antigen remains unidentified. Sequencing used immunoSEQ multiplex PCR; TCRdb keeps in-frame clones, though not all of them. The sample records about 79,000 clones, around 76% being singletons. The data were taken from a study of vaccination effects on CD4 cells after COVID-19. V lost 7 bases, J lost 5 bases, and 8 bases stayed unmatched. CDR1 MNHEY and CDR2 SMNVEV come from the germline V gene (reference sequence). The CDR3 is 14 residues long. Pools of viral peptides were used by the ViraFEST assay to expand antigen-specific CD4+ T cells ahead of sequencing. Cells that had been cultured for less than eleven days were the source of isolated CD4+ T cells.

The chain joins TRBV27 to TRBJ2-1, with TRBD2 identical over 7 bases. The TCR was taken from a human donor who received a COVID-19 vaccine. The sequenced sample was CD4+ T cells from PBMCs cultured with HCoV-229E spike peptides, obtained before COVID-19 vaccination. The CDR3 region has the DNA TGTGCCAGCACTCGCGGGAGCCCAAACAATGAGCAGTTCTTC. Translated, it gives CASTRGSPNNEQFF.